This record looks at one T cell receptor (beta chain) sequence and its context. The data derive from a study of blood T cell repertoires in COVID-19. At the level of the study: COVID-19 samples collected from the United States, Italy and Spain covered acute and convalescent phases. PBMCs, B-cell-depleted T cells, or T cells were the source of the cDNA or gDNA that made up the material.

As originally analysed: Nucleated cell counts were estimated from reference gene primer amplification. Some clones are missing from TCRdb's copy, which holds only in-frame ones; the method was immunoSEQ multiplex PCR. V, J and clone size are those of that table, while D and trimming were read from the DNA. This table holds about 120,000 clones, around 85% found once. The length of the CDR3 is 12 residues. The germline CDR1 and CDR2 sequences are MDHEN and SYDVKM. V was clipped by 7 bases and J by 6 bases; unmatched bases: 2. Sequencing input: peripheral blood. The clonotype comes from a man in his fifties with acute or convalescent COVID-19. V is TRBV28 and J is TRBJ1-3; TRBD1 agrees at 8 bases. CDR3 DNA sequence: TGTGCCAGCACAGGGGGCGTAAACACCATATATTTT. This encodes CASTGGVNTIYF.